This T cell receptor beta chain was identified during a study of cytomegalovirus exposure and HLA in healthy donors. Looking at the study overall: Of around 400 genotyped donors, 81% grouped in the Caucasian-associated ancestry cluster.

The PCR ran on 60 Vbeta and 13 Jbeta primers. TCRdb keeps only in-frame clones here, not all; method: immunoSEQ multiplex PCR. The data contain about 200,000 clones, around 82% of them singletons. In regard to this clone: Antigen: not known.

Participants comprised healthy donors of bone marrow. Overall study results and limits: In vitro data verified a few CMV-associated chains as specific for CMV antigens. The majority of CMV-associated TCR beta chains were reported as apparently HLA-restricted in a later analysis.

The CDR3 is made up of 17 amino acids. V shed 4 bases and J 0 bases; nucleotides not matched to a gene: 9. Germline values: CDR1 LGHNT, CDR2 FRNRAP. The sequenced sample was PBMCs. The genes are TRBV12-5 and TRBJ2-4; the match to TRBD2 covers 7 bases. The sequence derives from a woman in her 30s in good health and CMV-seropositive. The CDR3: CASGSSSGYLAKNIQYF. The CDR3 region has the DNA TGTGCTAGTGGTTCCAGTAGCGGGTATTTAGCCAAAAACATTCAGTACTTC.